In its sample, the clone carrying this T cell receptor (beta chain) was seen a few times. The antigen remains undetermined. CTLA-4 blockade with ipilimumab, together with focal radiation, was given to patients with chemo-refractory metastatic non-small-cell lung cancer. The entry originates in a study of radiotherapy plus CTLA-4 blockade in lung cancer. Study findings and constraints: Peripheral blood showed expansion of tumor-derived TCR clones after radiotherapy and ipilimumab. Reported findings show early blood T cell clone dynamics, with interferon-beta, best predicted response.

The data were produced by immunoSEQ multiplex PCR, yet TCRdb's version contains in-frame clones alone and is incomplete. Found here are more than 30,000 clones, roughly 71% of them singletons; the top ten hold 4%. The CDR3 consists of 18 residues. The V end was cut by 2 bases, the J end by 5 bases, with 22 bases between. The V gene's germline CDR1 is SGHKS and CDR2 YYEKEE (reference sequence). This sequence joins TRBV5-5 and TRBJ2-2; TRBD2 is a possible D gene (6 bases). The sample in question was peripheral blood, obtained from a patient treated with radiotherapy plus ipilimumab. The TCR was taken from a human donor with non-small cell lung cancer who had stable disease on radiotherapy plus ipilimumab. The CDR3 coding sequence is TGTGCCAGCAGCTTAGGTTTGCGGGTCCTTCGGGGGACCGGGGAGCTGTTTTTT. Translated, it gives CASSLGLRVLRGTGELFF.